This T cell receptor beta chain was recorded in a study of OX40 agonist ivuxolimab in advanced cancers. About the research overall: A history of anti-PD-1, anti-PD-L1 or anti-CTLA-4 therapy was acceptable, and 40% had some. Three patients got partial responses; one had hepatocellular carcinoma and two had cutaneous melanoma.

The sample holds a few counts of this clone. Its specificity is unknown. Libraries were prepared by immunoSEQ multiplex PCR; TCRdb keeps only in-frame clonotypes and omits some of them. The repertoire holds tens of thousands of clones, with 91% as singletons. Whole-study findings and limits: Some nonresponders likewise displayed low normalized T-cell clonal expansion.

The germline V and J ends were trimmed by 1 base and 4 bases, with 14 bases remaining between them. Germline V lookup: CDR1 SNHLY, CDR2 FYNNEI. The CDR3 is made up of 16 amino acids. The sample was CD4+ or CD8+ T cells sorted from blood, taken in a trial of the OX40 agonist ivuxolimab. J is TRBJ1-3 and V is TRBV2; D possibly corresponds to TRBD1 (6 bases). This TCR came from an adult with an advanced solid tumor such as melanoma, head and neck, liver or kidney cancer. The chain's CDR3 is CASSEGGAFRGNTIYF. DNA for the CDR3: TGTGCCAGCAGTGAAGGGGGGGCGTTCCGGGGAAACACCATATATTTT.